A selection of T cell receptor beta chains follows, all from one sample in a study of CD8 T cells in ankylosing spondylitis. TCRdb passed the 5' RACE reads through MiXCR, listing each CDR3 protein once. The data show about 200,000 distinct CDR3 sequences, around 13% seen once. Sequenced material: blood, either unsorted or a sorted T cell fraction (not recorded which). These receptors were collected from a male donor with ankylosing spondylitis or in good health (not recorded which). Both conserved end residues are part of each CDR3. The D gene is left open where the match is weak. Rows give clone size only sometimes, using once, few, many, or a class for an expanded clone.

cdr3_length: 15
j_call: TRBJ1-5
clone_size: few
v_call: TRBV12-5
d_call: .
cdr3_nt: TGTGCTAGTGGTTCTCCCCCGACGGAGAATCAGCCCCAGCATTTT
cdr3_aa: CASGSPPTENQPQHF

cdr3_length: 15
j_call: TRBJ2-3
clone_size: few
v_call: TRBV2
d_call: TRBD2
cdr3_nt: TGTGCCAGAAGGGGACTAGCGGGGAACACAGATACGCAGTATTTT
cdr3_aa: CARRGLAGNTDTQYF

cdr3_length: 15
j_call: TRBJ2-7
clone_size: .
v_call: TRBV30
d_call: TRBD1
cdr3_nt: TGTGCCTGGAGTACGGGACAGGGGGCGCTTGGAGAGCAGTACTTC
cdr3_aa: CAWSTGQGALGEQYF

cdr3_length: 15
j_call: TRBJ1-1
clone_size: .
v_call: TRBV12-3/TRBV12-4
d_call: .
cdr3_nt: TGTGCCAGCAGTTTACGGTGGGACCTTAACACTGAAGCTTTCTTT
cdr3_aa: CASSLRWDLNTEAFF

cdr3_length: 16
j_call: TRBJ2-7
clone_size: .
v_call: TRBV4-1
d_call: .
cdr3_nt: TGCGCCAGCAGTTTCGTTTCTGCGGGGGCAGCCTACGAGCAGTACTTC
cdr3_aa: CASSFVSAGAAYEQYF

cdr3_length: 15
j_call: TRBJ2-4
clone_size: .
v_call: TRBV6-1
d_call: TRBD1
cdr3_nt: TGTGCCAGCAGTCCGGGACAGGGGGCGCGGGGCATTCAGTACTTC
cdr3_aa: CASSPGQGARGIQYF

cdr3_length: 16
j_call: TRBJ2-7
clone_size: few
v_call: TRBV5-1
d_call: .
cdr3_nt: TGCGCCAGCAGCTTGGCCTTACAGGGTGACTACGGAGAGCAGTACTTC
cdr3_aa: CASSLALQGDYGEQYF

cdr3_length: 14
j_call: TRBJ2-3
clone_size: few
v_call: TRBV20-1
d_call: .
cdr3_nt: TGCAGTGCTAGAGATCAGGACTACACAGATACGCAGTATTTT
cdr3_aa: CSARDQDYTDTQYF

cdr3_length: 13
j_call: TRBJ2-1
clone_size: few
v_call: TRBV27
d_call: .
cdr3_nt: TGTGCCAGCAGTCCAGACACGGACAATGAGCAGTTCTTC
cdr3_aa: CASSPDTDNEQFF

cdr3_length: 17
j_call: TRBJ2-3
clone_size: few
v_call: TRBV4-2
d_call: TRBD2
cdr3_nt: TGTGCCAGCAGCCAAGACCGACTAGCGGGGCCCCCAGATACGCAGTATTTT
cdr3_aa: CASSQDRLAGPPDTQYF

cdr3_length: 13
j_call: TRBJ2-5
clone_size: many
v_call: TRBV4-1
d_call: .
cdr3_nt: TGCGCCAGCAGCCAACCCTTAGGGGAGACCCAGTACTTC
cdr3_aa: CASSQPLGETQYF

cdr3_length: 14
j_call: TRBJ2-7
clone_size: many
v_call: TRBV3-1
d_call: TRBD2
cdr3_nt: TGTGCCAGCAGCCAACCGGGACTATCCTACGAGCAGTACTTC
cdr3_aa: CASSQPGLSYEQYF

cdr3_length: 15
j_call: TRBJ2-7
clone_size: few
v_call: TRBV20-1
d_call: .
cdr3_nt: TGCAGTGCTAGAGCTGGGCCCGGCGGGACCTACGAGCAGTACTTC
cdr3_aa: CSARAGPGGTYEQYF

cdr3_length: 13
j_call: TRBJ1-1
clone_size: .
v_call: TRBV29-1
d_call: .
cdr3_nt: TGCAGCGTTGAAGATGAGGGGAACACTGAAGCTTTCTTT
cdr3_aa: CSVEDEGNTEAFF

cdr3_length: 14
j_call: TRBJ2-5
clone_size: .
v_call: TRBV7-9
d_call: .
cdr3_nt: TGTGCCAGCAGCTTCACAGGGAAGGAAGAGACCCAGTACTTC
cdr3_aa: CASSFTGKEETQYF

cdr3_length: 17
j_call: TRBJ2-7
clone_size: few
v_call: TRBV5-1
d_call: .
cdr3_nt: TGCGCCAGCAGCTTGGCCTCGGGGGTCAGTATTGCCTACGAGCAGTACTTC
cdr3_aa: CASSLASGVSIAYEQYF

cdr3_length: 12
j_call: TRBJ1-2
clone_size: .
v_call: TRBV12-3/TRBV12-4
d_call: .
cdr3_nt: TGTGCCAGCGATGGGGCGGCTTATGGCTACACCTTC
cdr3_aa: CASDGAAYGYTF

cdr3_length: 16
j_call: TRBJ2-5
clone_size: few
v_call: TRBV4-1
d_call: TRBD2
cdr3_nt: TGCGCCAGCAGCCACCGGACTAGCGAGATACAAGAGACCCAGTACTTC
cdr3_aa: CASSHRTSEIQETQYF

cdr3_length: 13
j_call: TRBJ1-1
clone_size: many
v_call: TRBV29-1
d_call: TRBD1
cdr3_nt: TGCAGCGCCGTCGACAGGGGGAATACTGAAGCTTTCTTT
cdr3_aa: CSAVDRGNTEAFF

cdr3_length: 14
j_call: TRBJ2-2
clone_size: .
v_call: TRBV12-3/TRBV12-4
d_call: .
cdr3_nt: TGTGCCAGCAGTAGGGGGGCCTCCACCGGGGAGCTGTTTTTT
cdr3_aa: CASSRGASTGELFF

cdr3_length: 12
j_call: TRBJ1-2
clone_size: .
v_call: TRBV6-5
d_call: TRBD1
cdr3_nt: TGTGCCAGCACAGGGGGCGCGTATGGCTACACCTTC
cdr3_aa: CASTGGAYGYTF

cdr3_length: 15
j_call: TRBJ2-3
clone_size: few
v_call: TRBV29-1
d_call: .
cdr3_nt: TGCAGCGTTGAAGGTGCTAAGGGGGAACAAAATACGCAGTATTTT
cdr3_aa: CSVEGAKGEQNTQYF

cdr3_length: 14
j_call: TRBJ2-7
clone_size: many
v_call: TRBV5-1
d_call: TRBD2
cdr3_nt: TGCGCCAGCAGCTTCTCTAGCGGGAGAGATGAGCAGTACTTC
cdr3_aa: CASSFSSGRDEQYF

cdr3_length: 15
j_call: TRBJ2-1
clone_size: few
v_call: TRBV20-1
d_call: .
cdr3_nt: TGCAGTGCTTTCTTCTACGGGGGGCCCTACAATGAGCAGTTCTTC
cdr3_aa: CSAFFYGGPYNEQFF

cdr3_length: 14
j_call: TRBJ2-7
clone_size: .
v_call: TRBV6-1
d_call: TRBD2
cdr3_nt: TGTGCCAGCACCTGGCTAGCGGACCCCTACGAGCAGTACTTC
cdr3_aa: CASTWLADPYEQYF

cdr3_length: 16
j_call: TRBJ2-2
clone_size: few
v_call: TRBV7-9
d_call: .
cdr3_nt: TGTGCCAGCAGCACTACTCCGGGACTTTCAACCGGGGAGCTGTTTTTT
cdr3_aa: CASSTTPGLSTGELFF

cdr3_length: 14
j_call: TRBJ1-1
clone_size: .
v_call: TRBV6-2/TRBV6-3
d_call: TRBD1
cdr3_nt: TGTGCCAGCAGTTACCCCGGACAGGACACTGAAGCTTTCTTT
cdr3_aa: CASSYPGQDTEAFF

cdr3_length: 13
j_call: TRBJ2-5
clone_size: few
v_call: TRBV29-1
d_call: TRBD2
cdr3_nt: TGCAGCGTTTTAGCGGGAGCTAAAGAGACCCAGTACTTC
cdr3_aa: CSVLAGAKETQYF

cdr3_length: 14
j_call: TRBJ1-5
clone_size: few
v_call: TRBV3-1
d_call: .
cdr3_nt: TGTGCCAGCAGCCCTTCGGACTTTTATCAGCCCCAGCATTTT
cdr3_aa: CASSPSDFYQPQHF

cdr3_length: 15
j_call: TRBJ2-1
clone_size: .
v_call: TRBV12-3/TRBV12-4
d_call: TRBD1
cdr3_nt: TGTGCCAGCAGTTTCCCTTGGACAGGGAGCTATGAGCAGTTCTTC
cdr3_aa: CASSFPWTGSYEQFF

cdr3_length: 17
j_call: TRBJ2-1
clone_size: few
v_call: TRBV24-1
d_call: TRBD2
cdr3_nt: TGTGCCACCAGTGATCGAGGGACTAGCGCCTCCTACAATGAGCAGTTCTTC
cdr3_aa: CATSDRGTSASYNEQFF

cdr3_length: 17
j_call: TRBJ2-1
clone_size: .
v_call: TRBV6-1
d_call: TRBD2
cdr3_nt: TGTGCCAGCAGTACAAGGACTAGCGGGGGGGCCTACAATGAGCAGTTCTTC
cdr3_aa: CASSTRTSGGAYNEQFF

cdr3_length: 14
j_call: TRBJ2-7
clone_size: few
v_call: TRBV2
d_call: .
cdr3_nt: TGTGCCAGCAGTGCCTACAGGGTACCCTACGAGCAGTACTTC
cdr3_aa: CASSAYRVPYEQYF

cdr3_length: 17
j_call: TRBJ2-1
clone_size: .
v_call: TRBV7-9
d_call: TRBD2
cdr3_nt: TGTGCCAGCAGCTGGGGGGGACTAGCGGGTCCCCTCAATGAGCAGTTCTTC
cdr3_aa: CASSWGGLAGPLNEQFF

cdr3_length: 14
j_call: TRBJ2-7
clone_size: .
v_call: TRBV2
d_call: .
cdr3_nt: TGTGCCAGCAGTGAGCCCAACAGTGTCTACGAGCAGTACTTC
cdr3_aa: CASSEPNSVYEQYF

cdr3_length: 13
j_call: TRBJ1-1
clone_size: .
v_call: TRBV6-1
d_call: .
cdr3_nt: TGTGCCAGCAGTGCCTCGGGGTTGACTGAAGCTTTCTTT
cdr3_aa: CASSASGLTEAFF

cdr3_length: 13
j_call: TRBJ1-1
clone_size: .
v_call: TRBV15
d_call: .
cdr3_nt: TGTGCCACCAAGGAATTTGGGCACACTGAAGCTTTCTTT
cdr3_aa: CATKEFGHTEAFF

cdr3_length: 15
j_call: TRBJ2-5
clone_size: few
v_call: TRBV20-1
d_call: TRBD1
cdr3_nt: TGCAGTGCTAGAGACCTCGACAGGGCCCAAGAGACCCAGTACTTC
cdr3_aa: CSARDLDRAQETQYF

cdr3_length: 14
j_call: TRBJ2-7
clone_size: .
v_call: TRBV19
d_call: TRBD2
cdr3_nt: TGTGCCAGTACTCCCGCGGGAGAGGGCTACGAGCAGTACTTC
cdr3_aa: CASTPAGEGYEQYF

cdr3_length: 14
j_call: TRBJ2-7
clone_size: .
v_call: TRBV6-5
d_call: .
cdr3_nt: TGTGCCAGCAGTTACTCGACCAGGGCGTACGAGCAGTACTTC
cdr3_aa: CASSYSTRAYEQYF

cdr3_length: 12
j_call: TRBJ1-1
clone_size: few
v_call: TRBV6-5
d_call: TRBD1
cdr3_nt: TGTGCCAGCCGGAGGGGGCTCACTGAAGCTTTCTTT
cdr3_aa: CASRRGLTEAFF

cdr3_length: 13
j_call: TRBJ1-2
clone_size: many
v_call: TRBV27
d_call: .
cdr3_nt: TGTGCCAGCAGTTCGTACAGGGCCTATGGCTACACCTTC
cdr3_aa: CASSSYRAYGYTF

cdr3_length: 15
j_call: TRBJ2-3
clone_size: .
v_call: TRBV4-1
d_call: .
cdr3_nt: TGCGCCAGCAGCCAAGAACAACAGTCCACAGATACGCAGTATTTT
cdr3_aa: CASSQEQQSTDTQYF

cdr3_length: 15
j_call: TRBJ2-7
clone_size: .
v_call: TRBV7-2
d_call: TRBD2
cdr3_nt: TGTGCCAGCGTAGTTCTAGCGGGGGCCTCCTACGAGCAGTACTTC
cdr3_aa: CASVVLAGASYEQYF

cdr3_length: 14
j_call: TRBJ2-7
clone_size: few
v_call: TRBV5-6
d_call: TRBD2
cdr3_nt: TGTGCCAGCAGCTACCGGGGGAGGGGCTACGAGCAGTACTTC
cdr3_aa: CASSYRGRGYEQYF

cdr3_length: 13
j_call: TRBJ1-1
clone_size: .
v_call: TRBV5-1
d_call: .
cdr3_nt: TGCGCCAGCAGCTTTTCCTCGGCGACTGAAGCTTTCTTT
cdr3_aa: CASSFSSATEAFF

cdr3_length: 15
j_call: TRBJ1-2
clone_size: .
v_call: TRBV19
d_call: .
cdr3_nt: TGTGCCAGTAGTCTGAGGCTCCACGGTCCCTATGGCTACACCTTC
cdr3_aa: CASSLRLHGPYGYTF

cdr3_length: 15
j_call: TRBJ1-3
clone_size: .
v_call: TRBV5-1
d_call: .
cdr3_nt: TGCGCCAGCAGCCTCGGGTGGGACTCTGGAAACACCATATATTTT
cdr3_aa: CASSLGWDSGNTIYF

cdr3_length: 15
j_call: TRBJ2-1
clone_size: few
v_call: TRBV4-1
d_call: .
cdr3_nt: TGCGCCAGCAGCCAAGATATTACTACCGGCCATGAGCAGTTCTTC
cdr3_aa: CASSQDITTGHEQFF

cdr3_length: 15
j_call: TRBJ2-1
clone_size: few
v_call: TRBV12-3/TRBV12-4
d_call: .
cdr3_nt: TGTGCCAGCAGCGGGGACCCCCTCCCAGACAATGAGCAGTTCTTC
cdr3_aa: CASSGDPLPDNEQFF

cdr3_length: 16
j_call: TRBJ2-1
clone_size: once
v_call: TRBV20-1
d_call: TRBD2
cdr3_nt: TGCAGTGCTAGAAGGGACGGGGGGGCAGGACCCAATGAGCAGTTCTTC
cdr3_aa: CSARRDGGAGPNEQFF

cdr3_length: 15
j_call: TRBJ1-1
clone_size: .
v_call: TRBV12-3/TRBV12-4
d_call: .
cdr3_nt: TGTGCCAGCAGCCTGTGGACTACAGGGAACACTGAAGCTTTCTTT
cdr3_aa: CASSLWTTGNTEAFF

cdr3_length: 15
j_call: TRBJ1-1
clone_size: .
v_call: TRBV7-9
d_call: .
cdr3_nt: TGTGCCAGCAGCCCTGTGGCGGACCCGAACACTGAAGCTTTCTTT
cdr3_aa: CASSPVADPNTEAFF

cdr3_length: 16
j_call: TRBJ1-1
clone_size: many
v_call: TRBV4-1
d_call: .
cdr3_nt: TGCGCCAGCAGCCAGTCCCATATGGCGACGAACACTGAAGCTTTCTTT
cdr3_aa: CASSQSHMATNTEAFF

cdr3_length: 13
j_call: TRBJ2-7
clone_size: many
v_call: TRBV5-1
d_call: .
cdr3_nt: TGCGCCAGCAGCTTGAGGGACTCCTACGAGCAGTACTTC
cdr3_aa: CASSLRDSYEQYF

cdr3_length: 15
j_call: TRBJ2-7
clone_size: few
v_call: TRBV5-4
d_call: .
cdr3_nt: TGTGCCAGCAGCTTGGGGTGGGGGGCGTCCAACGAGCAGTACTTC
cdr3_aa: CASSLGWGASNEQYF

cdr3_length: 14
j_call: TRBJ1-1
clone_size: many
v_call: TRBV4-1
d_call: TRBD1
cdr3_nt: TGCGCCAGCAGCGTCACCGGGACAGGCACTGAAGCTTTCTTT
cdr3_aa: CASSVTGTGTEAFF

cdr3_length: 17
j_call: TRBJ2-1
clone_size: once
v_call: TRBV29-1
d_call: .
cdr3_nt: TGCAGCGTTGACTGGCGCCGACCCTGGGGTTCCTACAATGAGCAGTTCTTC
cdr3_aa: CSVDWRRPWGSYNEQFF

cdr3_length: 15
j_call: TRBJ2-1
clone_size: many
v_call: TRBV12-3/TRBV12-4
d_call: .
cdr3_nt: TGTGCCAGCAGTTTAATTACAGGGAACTACAATGAGCAGTTCTTC
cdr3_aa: CASSLITGNYNEQFF